These 13 T cell receptor beta chains share one sample of origin, sequenced in a study of cytomegalovirus exposure and HLA in healthy donors. 60 Vbeta and 13 Jbeta primers were used in PCR. TCRdb keeps only in-frame clones here, not all; method: immunoSEQ multiplex PCR. The sample gives 85,000 to 130,000 clones, around 75% of which show up once; over 12% is in the top ten. Sequencing input: PBMCs. Receptors originate from a male donor in good health and CMV-seropositive.

This clone was counted once. V is TRBV11-1 and J is TRBJ1-3; 9 nucleotides match TRBD1. Germline assignment: CDR1 SGHAT and CDR2 FQDESV (reference sequence). Trimming at V came to 5 bases and at J to 2 bases, leaving 7 bases not matched to a gene. The length of the CDR3 is 16 residues. This CDR3 reads CASSTTGTGPGNTIYF. The DNA of the CDR3 is TGTGCCAGCAGCACGACCGGGACAGGGCCTGGAAACACCATATATTTT. The full variable domain, in which reference TRBV11-1 and TRBJ1-3 provide the parts outside the CDR3, is EAEVAQSPRYKITEKSQAVAFWCDPISGHATLYWYRQILGQGPELLVQFQDESVVDDSQLPKDRFSAERLKGVDSTLKIQPAELGDSAMYLCASSTTGTGPGNTIYFGEGSWLTVV.

There are a few counts of this clone. V and J are TRBV11-3 and TRBJ2-7; no definite D call. Deletions cut 1 base from V and 5 bases from J, with 9 bases between. CDR3 length equals 13 residues. The germline gives CDR1 SGHNT, CDR2 YENEEA. CDR3 protein: CASSLGQANEQYF. The CDR3 DNA sequence: TGTGCCAGCAGCTTAGGCCAGGCCAACGAGCAGTACTTC.

This clone was seen a single time. The gene calls are TRBV2 and TRBJ1-1; possibly TRBD1 for D (6 bases). The germline V gene encodes CDR1 SNHLY and CDR2 FYNNEI. This CDR3 spans 13 amino acids. V dropped 5 bases and J dropped 6 bases, with 13 bases sitting between them. The CDR3 region is CASSRGGVAEAFF. Written as DNA, the CDR3 is TGTGCCAGCAGTCGAGGGGGAGTGGCTGAAGCTTTCTTT.

The rearrangement joins TRBV30 to TRBJ1-5; D might be TRBD1 (5 bases). V was trimmed by 0 bases and J by 13 bases, leaving 16 bases between them. Germline V CDR1 and CDR2: GTSNPN, SVGIG (reference sequence). CDR3 length equals 13 residues. The CDR3 is CAWSVSTWEGQHF. In DNA form, the CDR3 reads TGTGCCTGGAGTGTCTCTACATGGGAGGGGCAGCATTTT.

This clone was seen a single time. V usage is TRBV19 and J usage is TRBJ1-1; tentative D call: TRBD1 (5 bases). The CDR3 has 14 residues. The V and J ends lost 7 bases and 4 bases respectively, with 16 bases between them. Looked up from germline, CDR1 is LNHDA and CDR2 is SQIVND (reference sequence). CDR3 DNA: TGTGCCAGTACCATAGACAGAACGGGCACTGAAGCTTTCTTT. This translates into CASTIDRTGTEAFF.

The chain has TRBV7-8 and TRBJ1-1; TRBD1 matches at 10 bases. The CDR3 length is 16 residues. With 0 bases clipped from V and 11 bases from J, the junction kept 12 bases outside the gene matches. Germline assignment: CDR1 SGHVS and CDR2 FQNEAQ. The CDR3 sequence: CASSLAMGQGIGSAFF. The DNA of the CDR3 is TGTGCCAGCAGCTTAGCGATGGGACAGGGGATCGGTTCGGCTTTCTTT.

The chain carries TRBV10-1 and TRBJ2-7; TRBD1 aligns across 8 bases. CDR1 WNHNN and CDR2 SYGVQD come from the germline V gene (reference sequence). The CDR3 contains 13 residues. V gave up 7 bases and J gave up 5 bases; unmatched junction bases: 7. The DNA of the CDR3 is TGCGCCAGCACCTCCGGGACAGGCGACGAGCAGTACTTC. Protein sequence: CASTSGTGDEQYF.

This clone showed up just once. The genes are TRBV5-6 and TRBJ2-7; 11 bases line up with TRBD2. The CDR3 is 16 residues long. After removal of 4 bases from V and 3 bases from J, the junction contained 9 bases not matched to a gene. The germline V gene encodes CDR1 SGHDT and CDR2 YYEEEE. The CDR3 region is CASSTSKLAGVYEQYF. CDR3 sequence (DNA): TGTGCCAGCAGCACGAGTAAACTAGCGGGGGTCTACGAGCAGTACTTC.

In regard to this clone: Other DNA sequences of this sample code for an identical CDR3. The gene calls are TRBV30 and TRBJ2-3; a possible D gene is TRBD2 (6 bases). Germline CDR1 is GTSNPN and CDR2 is SVGIG (reference sequence). The CDR3 contains 15 residues. The V and J ends lost 4 bases and 6 bases respectively, with 20 bases between them. CDR3 DNA: TGTGCCTGGAATAAGGGGCGGGGTGGCGTGGATACGCAGTATTTT. Translation gives CAWNKGRGGVDTQYF. Full variable domain (outside the CDR3, taken from reference TRBV30 and TRBJ2-3): SQTIHQWPATLVQPVGSPLSLECTVEGTSNPNLYWYRQAAGRGLQLLFYSVGIGQISSEVPQNLSASRPQDRQFILSSKKLLLSDSGFYLCAWNKGRGGVDTQYFGPGTRLTVL.

The chain carries TRBV9 and TRBJ2-3; D unresolved. The CDR3 length is 13 residues. The germline gives CDR1 SGDLS, CDR2 YYNGEE. V was shortened by 0 bases and J by 7 bases, with 9 bases between the two germline ends. This CDR3 reads CASSVGELNTQYF. The DNA for the CDR3 is TGTGCCAGCAGCGTAGGTGAACTAAATACGCAGTATTTT.

This sequence joins TRBV5-6 and TRBJ2-5; tentative D call: TRBD1 (6 bases). Per the germline V gene, CDR1 is SGHDT and CDR2 is YYEEEE. The CDR3 sequence is 14 residues long. V lost 3 bases to trimming and J lost 0 bases, with 9 bases between them. The CDR3 sequence is CASSSGQYQETQYF. DNA for the CDR3: TGTGCCAGCAGCTCTGGACAGTACCAAGAGACCCAGTACTTC. Full variable domain (outside the CDR3, taken from reference TRBV5-6 and TRBJ2-5): DAGVTQSPTHLIKTRGQQVTLRCSPKSGHDTVSWYQQALGQGPQFIFQYYEEEERQRGNFPDRFSGHQFPNYSSELNVNALLLGDSALYLCASSSGQYQETQYFGPGTRLLVL.

The rearrangement links TRBV5-6 to TRBJ1-1; TRBD1 matches at 7 bases. Germline lookup yields CDR1 SGHDT and CDR2 YYEEEE. The trim removed 0 bases at V and 2 bases at J, leaving 7 bases unmatched. The CDR3 sequence is 16 residues long. The CDR3 reads CASSLVGAGGNTEAFF. The CDR3 bases are TGTGCCAGCAGCTTGGTGGGGGCAGGGGGAAACACTGAAGCTTTCTTT.

V gene TRBV4-2 combines with J gene TRBJ2-2; 7 bases are shared with TRBD1. Germline loops: CDR1 LGHNA, CDR2 YNFKEQ. The CDR3 length is 16 residues. V lost 4 bases to trimming and J lost 0 bases; unmatched junction nucleotides: 5. In DNA, the CDR3 is TGTGCCAGCAGCCGACGGACAGGCTCGAACACCGGGGAGCTGTTTTTT. Its translation is CASSRRTGSNTGELFF.